This T cell receptor (beta chain) derives from a study of blood T cell repertoires in COVID-19. About the study: Sample material is recorded as cDNA or gDNA derived from T cells, B-cell-depleted T cells, or PBMCs.

The protocol was immunoSEQ multiplex PCR, while the TCRdb copy is restricted to in-frame clones and leaves out a portion. The top ten clones hold around 20% of a sample with around 200,000 clones, around 85% of them seen once. Allocation to cohorts depended on clinical history reported by the participants. All recovered Cohort 3 donors got two negative PCRs, got clearance, or saw symptom resolution. This CDR3 has 15 residues. Deletions cut 4 bases from V and 6 bases from J, with 17 bases between. The germline CDR1 and CDR2 sequences are SGHKS and YYEKEE (reference sequence). The chain combines TRBV5-5 with TRBJ2-1; maybe TRBD2 (7 bases). This clonotype was obtained from a man aged 40-50 years who had recovered from COVID-19. The sample consisted of PBMCs or T cells enriched from blood (not recorded which). CDR3 nucleotides: TGTGCCAGCAGCCCAGGGAGGGGGGTTTCCAATGAGCAGTTCTTC. The encoded protein is CASSPGRGVSNEQFF.